A selection of T cell receptor beta chains follows, all from one sample in a study of lymphopenia after photon versus proton radiotherapy. Libraries were prepared by immunoSEQ multiplex PCR; TCRdb keeps only in-frame clonotypes and omits some of them. The data show around 29,000 clones, with over 75% seen just once and around 15% held by the top ten. The sequenced sample was peripheral blood, obtained from a patient treated with proton-based radiotherapy. The receptors come from a woman aged 70-85 years with pancreatic cancer. Both conserved end residues are part of each CDR3. The order of the fields is D gene, V gene, clone size, J gene, CDR3 DNA, CDR3 protein. A D gene is named only where the DNA matches it firmly. Size is stated for part of the rows, as once, few or many counts, or as a class when the clone is expanded.

d_call: TRBD1
v_call: TRBV28
clone_size: few
j_call: TRBJ2-7
cdr3_nt: TGTGCCAGCAGGACAGGGAACTACGAGCAGTACTTC
cdr3_aa: CASRTGNYEQYF

d_call: TRBD2
v_call: TRBV27
clone_size: NA
j_call: TRBJ2-5
cdr3_nt: TGTGCCAGCGGCGGGGGGACCCAGTACTTC
cdr3_aa: CASGGGTQYF

d_call: NA
v_call: TRBV7-2
clone_size: NA
j_call: TRBJ2-1
cdr3_nt: TGTGCCAGCAGCTCGGACCGAGCAAGAAATGAGCAGTTCTTC
cdr3_aa: CASSSDRARNEQFF

d_call: TRBD1
v_call: TRBV7-2
clone_size: once
j_call: TRBJ1-2
cdr3_nt: TGTGCCAGCAGCGCCCGTCCCGGACAGGGTACAGATGGCTACACCTTC
cdr3_aa: CASSARPGQGTDGYTF

d_call: NA
v_call: TRBV2
clone_size: once
j_call: TRBJ2-7
cdr3_nt: TGTGCCAGCAGCGATGATGGGGGCTGGGAGCAGTACTTC
cdr3_aa: CASSDDGGWEQYF

d_call: NA
v_call: TRBV11-3
clone_size: NA
j_call: TRBJ1-1
cdr3_nt: TGTGCCAGCAGCTTAGTTAGGGCAGGGTTGAACACTGAAGCTTTCTTT
cdr3_aa: CASSLVRAGLNTEAFF

d_call: TRBD2
v_call: TRBV19
clone_size: NA
j_call: TRBJ2-7
cdr3_nt: TGTGCCAGTAGTATAGATGCGGGGGGTCTTCCCTACGAGCAGTACTTC
cdr3_aa: CASSIDAGGLPYEQYF

d_call: NA
v_call: TRBV19
clone_size: NA
j_call: TRBJ2-2
cdr3_nt: TGTGCCAGTACTTACCTAAAGGGGGAGAGGCAGCAGGGGAACACCGGGGAGCTGTTTTTT
cdr3_aa: CASTYLKGERQQGNTGELFF

d_call: TRBD1
v_call: TRBV10-3
clone_size: NA
j_call: TRBJ1-4
cdr3_nt: TGTGCCATCAGTGAGTCGACAGGGTCGAGTGAAAAACTGTTTTTT
cdr3_aa: CAISESTGSSEKLFF

d_call: NA
v_call: TRBV29-1
clone_size: NA
j_call: TRBJ2-7
cdr3_nt: TGCAGCGTTGAAGTCTTCTACGAGCAGTACTTC
cdr3_aa: CSVEVFYEQYF

d_call: TRBD1
v_call: TRBV2
clone_size: NA
j_call: TRBJ1-5
cdr3_nt: TGTGCCAGCGCCGAGACGACAGGGTCCAATCAGCCCCAGCATTTT
cdr3_aa: CASAETTGSNQPQHF

d_call: TRBD2
v_call: TRBV7-9
clone_size: NA
j_call: TRBJ2-2
cdr3_nt: TGTGCCAGCAGCTTAGAGGGACTAGCCACCGGGGAGCTGTTTTTT
cdr3_aa: CASSLEGLATGELFF

d_call: NA
v_call: TRBV11-3
clone_size: NA
j_call: TRBJ1-1
cdr3_nt: TGTGCCAGCAGCTTAGAAAGGGTGGGGTTCAACACTGAAGCTTTCTTT
cdr3_aa: CASSLERVGFNTEAFF